This TCR beta chain was profiled in a study of OX40 agonist ivuxolimab in advanced cancers. Study-level points and caveats: On average, a greater number of expanded clones characterised CD8+ T cells relative to CD4+.

Concerning this clone itself: Its antigen is unidentified.

Assay used: immunoSEQ multiplex PCR; TCRdb lists only in-frame clones, some missing. The table shows some 100,000 clones, with less than 95% occurring only once. This CDR3 contains 13 residues. Germline CDR1 SGHVS, CDR2 FQNEAQ. Trimming cost V 6 bases and J 2 bases, with 7 bases left between them. This chain links TRBV7-8 with TRBJ2-2; D gene ambiguous. The clonotype was recovered from an adult with an advanced solid tumor such as melanoma, head and neck, liver or kidney cancer. The sample in question was CD4+ or CD8+ T cells sorted from blood, obtained in a trial of the OX40 agonist ivuxolimab. CDR3 sequence reads: CASRKSNTGELFF. For the CDR3, the DNA is TGTGCCAGCAGGAAAAGTAACACCGGGGAGCTGTTTTTT.